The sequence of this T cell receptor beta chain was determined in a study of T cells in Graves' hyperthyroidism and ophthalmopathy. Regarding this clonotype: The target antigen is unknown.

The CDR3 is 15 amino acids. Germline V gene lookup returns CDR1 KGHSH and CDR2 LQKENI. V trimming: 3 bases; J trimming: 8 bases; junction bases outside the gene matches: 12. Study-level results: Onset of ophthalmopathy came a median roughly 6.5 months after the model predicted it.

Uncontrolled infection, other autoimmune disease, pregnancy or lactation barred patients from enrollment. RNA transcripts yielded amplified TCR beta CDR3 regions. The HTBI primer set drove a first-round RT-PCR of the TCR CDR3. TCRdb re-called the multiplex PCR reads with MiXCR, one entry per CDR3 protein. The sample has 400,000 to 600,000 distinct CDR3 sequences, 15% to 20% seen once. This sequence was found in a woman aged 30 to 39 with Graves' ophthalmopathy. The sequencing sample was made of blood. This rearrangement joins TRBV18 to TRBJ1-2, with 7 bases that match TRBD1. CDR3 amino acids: CASSPPGTARSGYTF. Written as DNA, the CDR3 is TGTGCCAGCTCACCCCCAGGGACAGCAAGAAGCGGCTACACCTTC.